This entry concerns a single T cell receptor (beta chain). Full-length variable regions came from constant-region reverse primers plus semi-nested Nested Universal Primer A PCR. TCRdb analysed the 5' RACE reads with MiXCR anew, one entry per CDR3 protein. The data hold 35,000 to 45,000 distinct CDR3 sequences, with roughly a fifth observed a single time. CDR1 and CDR2 from the germline V gene are SEHNR and FQNEAQ (reference sequence). Trimming shortened V by 5 bases and J by 5 bases, and 18 bases separated the two germline ends. This CDR3 comprises 15 residues. Cells sorted as Tregs were CD4+, CD25+ and CD127-/low.

The TCR was taken from a female donor with breast cancer. Sequencing input: Tregs sorted from a lymph node. The chain uses TRBV7-9 and TRBJ2-5; D is possibly TRBD2 (6 bases). CDR3 in amino acids: CASSLFRDGGETQYF. Written as DNA, the CDR3 is TGTGCCAGCAGCCTCTTCCGGGACGGAGGGGAGACCCAGTACTTC.